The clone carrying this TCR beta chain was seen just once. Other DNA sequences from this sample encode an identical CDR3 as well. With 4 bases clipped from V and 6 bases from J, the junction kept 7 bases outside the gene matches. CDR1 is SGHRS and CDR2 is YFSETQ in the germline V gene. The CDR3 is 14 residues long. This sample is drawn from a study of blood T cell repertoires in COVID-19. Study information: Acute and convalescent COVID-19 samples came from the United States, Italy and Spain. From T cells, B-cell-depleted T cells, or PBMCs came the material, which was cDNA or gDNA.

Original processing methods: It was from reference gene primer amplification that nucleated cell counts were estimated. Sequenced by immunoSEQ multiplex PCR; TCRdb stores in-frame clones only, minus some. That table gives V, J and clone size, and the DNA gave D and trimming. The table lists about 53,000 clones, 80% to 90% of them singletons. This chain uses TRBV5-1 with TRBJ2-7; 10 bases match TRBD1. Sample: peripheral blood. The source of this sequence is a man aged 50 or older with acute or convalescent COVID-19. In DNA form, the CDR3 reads TGCGCCAGCAGCCCCGACGGACAGGGGGGCGAGCAGTACTTC. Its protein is CASSPDGQGGEQYF.